This T cell receptor (beta chain) was documented in a study of cytomegalovirus exposure and HLA in healthy donors (dated by TCRdb to about 2017). With regard to the full study: An earlier analysis of under 600 of the donors reported approximately 300 Gb of sequence data and some 100 million unique TCR beta sequences from some 180 million T cells. An early release that covered about 600 HLA-typed donors contained approximately 300 gigabases of sequencing data and about 84 million unique TCR sequences. Of the roughly 390 genotyped donors, 70% to 90% were placed in the genetic ancestry cluster associated with self-reported Caucasian donors. The study was designed to test whether signatures of past pathogen exposure could be identified by cataloging public T cell receptors. The study used immunosequencing to profile the T cell repertoires of 670 or so subjects and linked those repertoires to cytomegalovirus serostatus. Besides the first cohort of roughly 660 subjects, a separate validation cohort made up of over a hundred different subjects was used. To predict cytomegalovirus infection status, the study combined high-throughput TCR immunosequencing, statistical association of individual TCRs with disease status, and machine learning. A later analysis re-analyzed previously published TCR beta repertoires from 666 donors and added high-resolution HLA genotyping to study TCR occurrence patterns. Rather than using new phenotypic data, the later analysis identified candidate immune exposures from TCR beta sequences and from how often those sequences occurred across donors. To decide whether each TCR beta V gene segment behaved as functional or pseudogenic, an earlier analysis of fewer than 750 of the donors relied on high-throughput TCR beta sequencing. Alongside the repertoire data, information on donor age, sex, ethnicity and CMV serostatus was compiled. In a later genetic analysis, genome-wide SNP genotypes for about 55% of the roughly 700 donors were used, and that subset was treated as a discovery cohort. All discovery cohort repertoires had been generated using a single sequencing platform. HLA typing included class I and class II loci at four-digit resolution. Typing coverage differed by locus: A, B, C, DRB1 and DQB1 were typed in roughly 620-630 donors, DQA1 in approximately 520, DPA1 in over 600, and DPB1 in 450 to 480. Several DR-DQ haplotypes were treated as single units for association and clustering because of strong linkage in the cohort. Across 300 to 400 genotyped donors of the cohort, an average of about 220,000 unique TCR beta nucleotide sequences per donor were sequenced, and approximately 17% of those sequences were non-productive.

V loses 5 bases at its end and J loses 5 bases; junction bases beyond the gene matches: 12. The CDR1 and CDR2 encoded by the germline V gene are SGHTS and YDEGEE. The CDR3 has 17 amino acids, counting the end cysteine and phenylalanine. The CDR3 DNA has 51 bases and is translated from base 1. Library preparation used the immunoSEQ multiplex PCR assay. For the multiplex PCR, a mixture combining 60 forward primers for TCR Vbeta segments and 13 reverse primers for TCR Jbeta segments was used. A multiplex PCR assay on genomic DNA amplified the CDR3 region of rearranged TCR beta genes. The Illumina HiSeq System was used to sequence the amplified TCR beta libraries as 87-base-pair reads. The authors' pipeline ran thus. A later analysis counted about 80 million unique TCR beta chains across the 650 to 700 repertoires, and roughly 11 million of these chains were shared by at least two donors. Raw reads were error-corrected and collapsed into unique sequences with a nearest-neighbor algorithm that merged closely related sequences to remove PCR and sequencing errors. To assign V, D and J gene segments, CDR3 sequences were aligned to IMGT reference sequences. Each retained sequence needed at least a six-nucleotide match to both a V gene segment and a J gene segment. Rearrangements were called productive when the CDR3 lacked stop codons and stayed in frame with V and J; all others were non-productive. CDR3 was defined by IMGT convention, running from the second conserved V-encoded cysteine to the conserved J-encoded phenylalanine. In an earlier analysis of roughly 610 of the donors, sequences lacking an unambiguous match to a single V gene segment were excluded. In an earlier analysis of some 590 of the donors, a V segment was called functional when productive rearrangements were above 56.7%, and segregating when the standard deviation between donors exceeded 5%. To diagnose cytomegalovirus status from the catalog of TCR beta chain sequences, a statistical classification framework was built. In a later analysis, V and J genes were assigned by comparing TCR nucleotide sequences against IMGT/GENE-DB human TR gene sequences. Using the TCRdist pipeline, a later analysis assigned CDR3 sequences along with most-parsimonious VDJ recombination scenarios. In a later analysis, every TCR beta chain was defined by the combination of its CDR3 amino acid sequence and its V-gene family, and reads without a unique V-gene family were dropped. As a way to deal with suspected cross-contamination and a sequencing artifact, a later analysis dropped approximately 590 nucleotide sequences that were highly shared and had low generation probability. In a later analysis, a clonal expansion index was calculated for each public chain from normalized within-repertoire ranks of inferred template counts. In a later analysis, generation probabilities were computed with a VDJ recombination model fitted to out-of-frame rearrangements, and the resulting probabilities were checked against IGoR. In a later analysis, TCR-TCR, TCR-HLA and TCR-CMV co-occurrence was scored with hypergeometric tests, and a repertoire-size bias correction was applied to TCR pairs. In a later analysis, false discovery rates were estimated by permuting HLA or CMV assignments 20 times. A later analysis grouped co-occurring TCRs with DBSCAN, adding TCRdist sequence similarity when clustering within HLA-allele-positive subsets. Repertoires with fewer than 30,000 or more than 120,000 public chains were left out of co-occurrence clustering, as were about 5 repertoires with anomalous nucleotide sharing. TCRdb stores this immuneACCESS table with in-frame sequences only. Part of the clones is absent; in the studies checked, under half of the shortfall reflects unresolved V genes, and no reason is known for the rest. V and J calls and clone size are copied from that table; D and trimming were computed from the DNA. The sample table contains over 200,000 clones; only one count was recorded for 85% of them. The top ten clones comprise over 1% of the sample.

What the work shows at the level of the full study, not this receptor alone: While some public TCRs were present in many individuals, most TCR sequences turned up only very rarely across donors. At a false discovery rate of 0.05, a later analysis linked fewer than 20,000 TCR beta sequences to specific HLA alleles. Seventeen rarely observed V segments, including chromosome 9 orphons, were excluded from the earlier analysis of several hundred of the donors because counts were too low. In a later analysis, several top co-occurrence clusters were reported to appear linked to parvovirus B19, influenza, CMV and Epstein-Barr virus. A later analysis found that TCR association rates varied across HLA loci, with DRB1 alleles showing the most associated TCRs and HLA-C alleles the fewest. The study gave a list of under 200 TCR beta chains associated with cytomegalovirus. HLA typing was unavailable for some donors at each locus, so association tests used only the typed subset. It was suggested by the authors that the approach could potentially be generalized to other disease states and immunological phenotypes. The classifier was reported to diagnose cytomegalovirus status with high specificity and sensitivity in both the original cohort and the validation cohort. CMV serostatus was the only immune exposure information available for the cohort. In vitro tests confirmed that a few of the cytomegalovirus-associated TCR beta chains recognize cytomegalovirus antigens. According to a later genetic analysis, donors in an Asian-associated ancestry cluster had fewer N-insertions in productive TCRs than the approximately 670-donor mean. An association between a missense DCLRE1C variant and V-gene and J-gene trimming of TCR beta chains was found in a later genetic analysis and replicated in an independent cohort. Correlated functional status among segregating V segments might be attributable to linkage disequilibrium, but an unknown experimental factor could not be ruled out. An earlier analysis of some 590 of the donors showed that most TCR beta V segments appeared in productive rearrangements either about 87% or about 30% of the time, which broadly matched IMGT annotations. In this cohort, only TCR beta chains were sequenced, and detectable features were limited by the absence of alpha or paired-chain data. A later analysis found that most CMV-associated TCR beta chains appeared HLA-restricted, with HLA associations seemingly driven largely by CMV exposure. Roughly uniform sequencing depth across donors was assumed in presence/absence analyses, although this assumption may not hold. A group of highly shared sequence variants was considered likely to be a technical artifact of the sequencing pipeline. A later analysis found that HLA-associated TCR beta chains were more clonally expanded and had lower generation probabilities than equally common non-associated chains. Because the 87-base-pair reads could not distinguish some IMGT-functional V segments, including TRBV6-2 and TRBV6-3, those segments were excluded. A further reported finding was that TCR beta sequences accurately predicted the HLA-A and HLA-B alleles for most subjects in the first cohort. Strong co-occurrence of HLA alleles, especially DR and DQ, made assigning TCR associations to individual alleles difficult.

The cohort consisted of hundreds of healthy bone marrow donors. All cohort members were sampled while nominally healthy, although unrecorded immune exposures were likely present. CMV serostatus was positive for about 290 and negative for about 55% of the roughly 670 cohort members, and was not recorded for this donor. A peripheral blood sample was collected from each donor, and TCR beta sequencing was performed on peripheral blood mononuclear cells. The Qiagen DNeasy Blood Extraction Kit was used to extract genomic DNA from the blood cell samples. Of note for this clone: Its antigen target is currently unknown. No qualities accompany the bases; no much larger clone lies one base away.

This receptor was taken from a human donor in good health. Sequenced material: PBMCs. The chain couples TRBV5-8 to TRBJ2-5, with 13 central nucleotides matching TRBD2. In nucleotide form, the sequence is TGTGCCAGCAGGTACGGACTAGCGGGAGACGGCGGGGAGACCCAGTACTTC. This is translated as CASRYGLAGDGGETQYF.